This T cell receptor (beta chain) was observed in a study of human T cells and chemical hapten exposure. Study in general: An approximately 2 cm by approximately 2 cm inner upper arm patch received 2% DPC for sensitization. Regarding the study as a whole: TCRs above 1 in 1000 frequency did not change with DPC sensitization.

On this clonotype itself: Its target is not known.

MiXCR, run by TCRdb on the RACE reads, gives a single entry per CDR3 protein. Of under 60,000 distinct CDR3 sequences in the sample, 8.5% to 10% were seen once. V was shortened by 8 bases and J by 3 bases, with 14 bases between the two germline ends. The CDR3 is made up of 13 amino acids. Germline V CDR1 and CDR2: SGHTA, FQGNSA. Sample time point: pre-sensitization, week 0. Treatment described: therapeutic diphenylcyclopropenone sensitization with weekly scalp DPC. Whole blood, unfractionated, served as the material for total RNA extraction. The receptor's source is a woman aged 30 to 39 with alopecia areata. Some clones in this sample may be carry-over from other donors' samples. Here the sequenced sample was whole blood, taken in connection with sensitization to the hapten diphenylcyclopropenone (DPC). The chain carries TRBV7-2 and TRBJ2-7; D may be TRBD2 (6 bases). The CDR3 DNA sequence: TGTGCCAGCGCCGGGCAGGGAGGCTACGAGCAGTACTTC. This sequence encodes CASAGQGGYEQYF.